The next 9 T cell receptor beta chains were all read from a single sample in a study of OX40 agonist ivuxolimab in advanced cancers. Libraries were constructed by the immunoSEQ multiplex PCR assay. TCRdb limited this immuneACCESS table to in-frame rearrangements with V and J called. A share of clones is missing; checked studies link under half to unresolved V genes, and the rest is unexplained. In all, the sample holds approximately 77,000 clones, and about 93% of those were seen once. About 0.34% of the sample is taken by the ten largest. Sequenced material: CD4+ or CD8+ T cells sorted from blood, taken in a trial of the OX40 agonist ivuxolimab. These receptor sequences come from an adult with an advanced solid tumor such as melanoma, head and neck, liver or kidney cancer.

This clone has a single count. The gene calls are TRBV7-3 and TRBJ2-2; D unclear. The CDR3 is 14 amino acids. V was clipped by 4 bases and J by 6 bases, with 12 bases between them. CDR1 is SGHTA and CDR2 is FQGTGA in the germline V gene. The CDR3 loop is CASSSGRLAGELFF. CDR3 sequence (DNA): TGTGCCAGCAGCTCCGGACGCCTGGCCGGGGAGCTGTTTTTT.

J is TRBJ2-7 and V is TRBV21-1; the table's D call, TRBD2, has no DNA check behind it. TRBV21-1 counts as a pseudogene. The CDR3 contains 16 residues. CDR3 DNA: TGTGCCAGCAGCCCAGTCGGGAGCGGGGGAGCAGGTGAGCAGTACTTC. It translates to CASSPVGSGGAGEQYF.

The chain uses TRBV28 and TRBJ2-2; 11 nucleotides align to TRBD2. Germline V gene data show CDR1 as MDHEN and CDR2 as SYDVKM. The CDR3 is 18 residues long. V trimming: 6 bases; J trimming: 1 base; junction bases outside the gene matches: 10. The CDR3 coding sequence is TGTGCCAGCAGGTTTTCTAGCGGGGGGACCAGGAACACCGGGGAGCTGTTTTTT. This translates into CASRFSSGGTRNTGELFF.

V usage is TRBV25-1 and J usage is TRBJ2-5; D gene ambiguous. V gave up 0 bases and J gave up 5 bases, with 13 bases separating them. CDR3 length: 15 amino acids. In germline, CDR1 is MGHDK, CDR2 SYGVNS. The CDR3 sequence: CASSEYGSRRETQYF. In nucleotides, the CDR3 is TGTGCCAGCAGTGAATACGGTAGCCGGCGGGAGACCCAGTACTTC.

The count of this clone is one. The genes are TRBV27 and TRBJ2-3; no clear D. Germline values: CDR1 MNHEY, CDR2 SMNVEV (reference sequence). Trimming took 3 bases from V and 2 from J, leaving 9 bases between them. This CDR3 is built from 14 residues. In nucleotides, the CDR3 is TGTGCCAGCAGTTTGAAGCCCTACACAGATACGCAGTATTTT. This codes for CASSLKPYTDTQYF.

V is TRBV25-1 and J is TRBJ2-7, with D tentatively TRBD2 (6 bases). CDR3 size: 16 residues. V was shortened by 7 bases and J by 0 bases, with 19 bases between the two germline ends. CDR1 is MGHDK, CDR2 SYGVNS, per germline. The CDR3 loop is CASTPTSGSNSYEQYF. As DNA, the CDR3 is TGTGCCAGCACCCCGACAAGCGGGTCGAACTCCTACGAGCAGTACTTC.

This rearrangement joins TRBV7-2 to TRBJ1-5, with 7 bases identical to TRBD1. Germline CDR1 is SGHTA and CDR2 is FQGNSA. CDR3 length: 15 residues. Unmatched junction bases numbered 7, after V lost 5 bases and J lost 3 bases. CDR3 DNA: TGTGCCAGCAGCACCGGACAGGTTTTCAATCAGCCCCAGCATTTT. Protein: CASSTGQVFNQPQHF.

CDR3 in amino acids: CASRDFTNTGELFF. In DNA, the CDR3 is TGTGCCAGCAGGGATTTTACGAACACCGGGGAGCTGTTTTTT. The V call is TRBV6-5, the J call TRBJ2-2, with no clear D. This CDR3 region has 14 residues. The ends were cut back, 6 bases at V and 0 bases at J, with 8 bases in the middle. Germline V CDR1 and CDR2: MNHEY, SVGAGI.

CDR3 loop: CATRADPNTGELFF. The CDR3 nucleotides are TGTGCCACCCGGGCGGATCCCAACACCGGGGAGCTGTTTTTT. This chain joins TRBV7-2 and TRBJ2-2, with D unresolved. V gave up 10 bases and J gave up 2 bases, with 14 bases separating them. Per the germline V gene, CDR1 is SGHTA and CDR2 is FQGNSA. The CDR3 is made up of 14 amino acids.